Listed below are T cell receptor beta chains from one sample, sequenced in a study of T-cell reconstitution after alpha-beta-depleted transplantation in children. In TCRdb, the PCR reads were re-called with MiXCR into one record per CDR3 protein. The profile covers 440,000 or so distinct CDR3 sequences, with roughly two fifths appearing a single time and roughly 27% taken by the ten largest. Sequenced here: PBMCs, sampled before TCRalphabeta/CD19-depleted stem cell transplant. The source is a girl aged 2 to 9 with aplastic anemia, due to receive a stem cell transplant. CDR3s leave out the opening cysteine and the closing phenylalanine or tryptophan. Fields, in order: V gene, clone size, J gene, CDR3 length, CDR3 protein. Clone size, where shown, is once, few, many, or a class for clones that have expanded.

v_call: TRBV12-3/TRBV12-4; clone_size: few; j_call: TRBJ1-4; cdr3_length: 13; cdr3_aa: ASSLARDRVKKLF
v_call: TRBV11-2; clone_size: many; j_call: TRBJ1-4; cdr3_length: 13; cdr3_aa: ASSPGQRAREKLF
v_call: TRBV15; clone_size: .; j_call: TRBJ2-1; cdr3_length: 12; cdr3_aa: ATSRELAVNEQF
v_call: TRBV12-3/TRBV12-4; clone_size: few; j_call: TRBJ2-1; cdr3_length: 13; cdr3_aa: ASTGLAGGPYEQF
v_call: TRBV20-1; clone_size: few; j_call: TRBJ1-5; cdr3_length: 14; cdr3_aa: SANGYGRGGNQPQH
v_call: TRBV10-3; clone_size: .; j_call: TRBJ2-3; cdr3_length: 13; cdr3_aa: AISQTSGRTDTQY
v_call: TRBV20-1; clone_size: .; j_call: TRBJ1-6; cdr3_length: 11; cdr3_aa: SASATNNSPLH
v_call: TRBV4-2; clone_size: .; j_call: TRBJ2-7; cdr3_length: 15; cdr3_aa: ASSQGGGSGVAYEQY
v_call: TRBV20-1; clone_size: .; j_call: TRBJ2-7; cdr3_length: 11; cdr3_aa: SARLAGENEQY
v_call: TRBV14; clone_size: few; j_call: TRBJ2-2; cdr3_length: 11; cdr3_aa: ASSLLENGELF
v_call: TRBV7-9; clone_size: .; j_call: TRBJ2-1; cdr3_length: 13; cdr3_aa: ASSFSEGGTMEQF
v_call: TRBV29-1; clone_size: few; j_call: TRBJ2-7; cdr3_length: 11; cdr3_aa: SVVFESSYEQY
v_call: TRBV28; clone_size: .; j_call: TRBJ2-4; cdr3_length: 13; cdr3_aa: ASNNLDRDWNIQY
v_call: TRBV20-1; clone_size: few; j_call: TRBJ2-1; cdr3_length: 14; cdr3_aa: SARLLTGESYNEQF
v_call: TRBV5-1; clone_size: many; j_call: TRBJ2-7; cdr3_length: 12; cdr3_aa: ASSPGQAGYEQY
v_call: TRBV5-1; clone_size: .; j_call: TRBJ2-5; cdr3_length: 10; cdr3_aa: ASKGGRETQY
v_call: TRBV12-3/TRBV12-4; clone_size: .; j_call: TRBJ2-7; cdr3_length: 11; cdr3_aa: ASSINRAYEQY
v_call: TRBV20-1; clone_size: few; j_call: TRBJ2-5; cdr3_length: 15; cdr3_aa: SARDAGYPSGRETQY
v_call: TRBV5-1; clone_size: .; j_call: TRBJ2-7; cdr3_length: 12; cdr3_aa: ASSLEAAAYEQY
v_call: TRBV7-3; clone_size: .; j_call: TRBJ2-5; cdr3_length: 14; cdr3_aa: ASSSPTGAFQETQY
v_call: TRBV5-1; clone_size: many; j_call: TRBJ2-2; cdr3_length: 14; cdr3_aa: ASSLVATRRAGELF
v_call: TRBV27; clone_size: .; j_call: TRBJ2-7; cdr3_length: 13; cdr3_aa: ASREAGAALVKQY
v_call: TRBV14; clone_size: .; j_call: TRBJ2-3; cdr3_length: 15; cdr3_aa: ASSLTTVRLSTDTQY
v_call: TRBV6-1; clone_size: .; j_call: TRBJ1-2; cdr3_length: 16; cdr3_aa: ASTLGQGAALGDYGYT
v_call: TRBV6-5; clone_size: .; j_call: TRBJ1-1; cdr3_length: 9; cdr3_aa: ASSWQGEGF
v_call: TRBV27; clone_size: .; j_call: TRBJ2-2; cdr3_length: 13; cdr3_aa: ASSGSGSAIGELF
v_call: TRBV19; clone_size: .; j_call: TRBJ2-5; cdr3_length: 13; cdr3_aa: ASSVRDRDQETQY
v_call: TRBV12-3/TRBV12-4; clone_size: once; j_call: TRBJ2-3; cdr3_length: 10; cdr3_aa: ASRVMTDTQY
v_call: TRBV4-1; clone_size: .; j_call: TRBJ2-2; cdr3_length: 15; cdr3_aa: ASSQDPTGKFYGELF
v_call: TRBV6-1; clone_size: .; j_call: TRBJ1-3; cdr3_length: 13; cdr3_aa: ASRGGRNSGNTIY
v_call: TRBV28; clone_size: few; j_call: TRBJ2-7; cdr3_length: 11; cdr3_aa: ASSNSGPYEQY
v_call: TRBV5-6; clone_size: few; j_call: TRBJ2-1; cdr3_length: 13; cdr3_aa: ASILLTSGTNEQF
v_call: TRBV30; clone_size: .; j_call: TRBJ1-5; cdr3_length: 13; cdr3_aa: AWSVVGTGHQPQH
v_call: TRBV28; clone_size: many; j_call: TRBJ2-7; cdr3_length: 12; cdr3_aa: ASSPMGGTYEQY
v_call: TRBV12-3/TRBV12-4; clone_size: few; j_call: TRBJ2-1; cdr3_length: 13; cdr3_aa: ASILNRDRVNEQF
v_call: TRBV6-6; clone_size: .; j_call: TRBJ1-5; cdr3_length: 11; cdr3_aa: ASRPTGQGPQH
v_call: TRBV4-1; clone_size: .; j_call: TRBJ1-5; cdr3_length: 13; cdr3_aa: ASSQEDRDFQPQH
v_call: TRBV20-1; clone_size: .; j_call: TRBJ2-7; cdr3_length: 13; cdr3_aa: SARVKVDAAYEQY
v_call: TRBV19; clone_size: .; j_call: TRBJ2-3; cdr3_length: 12; cdr3_aa: ASSQGKGTDTQY
v_call: TRBV5-1; clone_size: many; j_call: TRBJ1-2; cdr3_length: 12; cdr3_aa: ARTPPGQEFGYT
v_call: TRBV5-6; clone_size: once; j_call: TRBJ2-7; cdr3_length: 13; cdr3_aa: ASGSGLAASYEQY
v_call: TRBV7-8; clone_size: .; j_call: TRBJ2-7; cdr3_length: 12; cdr3_aa: ASSFIGGRYEQY
v_call: TRBV7-6; clone_size: .; j_call: TRBJ2-1; cdr3_length: 11; cdr3_aa: ASSSQTYNEQF
v_call: TRBV12-3/TRBV12-4; clone_size: .; j_call: TRBJ2-6; cdr3_length: 13; cdr3_aa: ASSFQGPGANVLT
v_call: TRBV20-1; clone_size: few; j_call: TRBJ1-1; cdr3_length: 12; cdr3_aa: SARRGGPRTEAF
v_call: TRBV5-1; clone_size: .; j_call: TRBJ2-5; cdr3_length: 12; cdr3_aa: ASSPGPLEETQY
v_call: TRBV20-1; clone_size: many; j_call: TRBJ2-7; cdr3_length: 13; cdr3_aa: SAAPPTSASYEQY
v_call: TRBV20-1; clone_size: .; j_call: TRBJ2-1; cdr3_length: 10; cdr3_aa: SARAYHNEQF
v_call: TRBV12-3/TRBV12-4; clone_size: .; j_call: TRBJ2-3; cdr3_length: 11; cdr3_aa: ASSTGITDTQY
v_call: TRBV20-1; clone_size: .; j_call: TRBJ2-7; cdr3_length: 10; cdr3_aa: SGRVLNYEQY
v_call: TRBV11-2; clone_size: many; j_call: TRBJ2-1; cdr3_length: 14; cdr3_aa: ASSLDGDGSYNEQF
v_call: TRBV6-2/TRBV6-3; clone_size: .; j_call: TRBJ1-4; cdr3_length: 15; cdr3_aa: ASSHHRFPPTNEKLF
v_call: TRBV29-1; clone_size: .; j_call: TRBJ1-2; cdr3_length: 14; cdr3_aa: SVGHGRDRKSYGYT
v_call: TRBV10-2; clone_size: .; j_call: TRBJ2-2; cdr3_length: 13; cdr3_aa: ASSSTDPNTGELF
v_call: TRBV5-6; clone_size: once; j_call: TRBJ1-4; cdr3_length: 12; cdr3_aa: ASSFGSPREKLF
v_call: TRBV10-3; clone_size: .; j_call: TRBJ2-1; cdr3_length: 13; cdr3_aa: AINPDRNLYNEQF